This T cell receptor (beta chain) was observed in a study of shared clonotypes between healthy human individuals. This CDR3 comprises 14 residues. Looked up from germline, CDR1 is MNHEY and CDR2 is SVGAGI. V was shortened by 5 bases and J by 1 base, with 11 bases between the two germline ends. In its sample, this clone was seen once. The table came from immunoSEQ multiplex PCR; TCRdb's copy has only in-frame clones and leaves some out. Of under 1,100,000 clones in the sample, more than 60% were seen once. Sequenced input: memory CD4+ T cells sorted from blood. This sample's subset: CD45RA-negative fraction. This chain connects TRBV6-5 to TRBJ1-1; D call uncertain. This sequence originates from a man between 18 and 29 years old in good health. In nucleotides, the CDR3 is TGTGCCAGCAGTAGGCCTGGGTCGAACACTGAAGCTTTCTTT. It is translated as CASSRPGSNTEAFF.